This T cell receptor (beta chain) is from a study of shared clonotypes between healthy human individuals. The CDR3 length is 15 residues. V was shortened by 5 bases and J by 3 bases, with 13 bases between the two germline ends. Germline V gene lookup returns CDR1 SNHLY and CDR2 FYNNEI. Assay used: immunoSEQ multiplex PCR; TCRdb lists only in-frame clones, some missing. The sample contains about 380,000 clones, 90% to 98% of which appear only once. The chain links TRBV2 to TRBJ2-2; possible D gene TRBD1, 6 bases. This clonotype originated in a man aged 25-45 years in good health. The sequenced material came from memory CD8+ T cells sorted from blood. Regarding subset: CD45RO+ cells pooled with CCR7-negative TemRA cells. The CDR3 here is CASSRDIRDTGELFF. CDR3 bases: TGTGCCAGCAGTCGGGACATTCGGGACACCGGGGAGCTGTTTTTT.